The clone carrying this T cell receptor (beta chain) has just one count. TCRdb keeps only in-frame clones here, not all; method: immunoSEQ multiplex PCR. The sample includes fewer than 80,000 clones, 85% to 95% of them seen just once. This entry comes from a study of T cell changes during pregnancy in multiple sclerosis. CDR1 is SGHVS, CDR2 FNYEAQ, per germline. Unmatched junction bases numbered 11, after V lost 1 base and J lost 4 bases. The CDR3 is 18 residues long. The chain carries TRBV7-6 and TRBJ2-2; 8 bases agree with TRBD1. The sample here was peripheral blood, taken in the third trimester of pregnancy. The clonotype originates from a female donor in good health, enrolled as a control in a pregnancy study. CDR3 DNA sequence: TGTGCCAGCAGCTTAGTAGGCGGTGCAGGGGGCATCACCGGGGAGCTGTTTTTT. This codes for CASSLVGGAGGITGELFF. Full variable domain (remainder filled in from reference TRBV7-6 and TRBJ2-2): GAGVSQSPRYKVTKRGQDVALRCDPISGHVSLYWYRQALGQGPEFLTYFNYEAQQDKSGLPNDRFSAERPEGSISTLTIQRTEQRDSAMYRCASSLVGGAGGITGELFFGEGSRLTVL.